The 4 T cell receptor beta chains given below trace back to one sample, sequenced in a study of blood T cell repertoires in COVID-19. Clones were read by immunoSEQ multiplex PCR, and TCRdb kept only the in-frame ones, dropping some. Of roughly 500,000 clones listed, 80% to 90% are singletons. The material sequenced was peripheral blood. These TCRs come from a human donor in a cohort sampled during active COVID-19.

The chain carries TRBV13 and TRBJ2-5; TRBD1 matches 7 bases. The CDR3 runs to 14 residues. Trimming removed 4 bases from V and 2 bases from J; junction bases left unmatched: 4. Germline values: CDR1 PRHDT, CDR2 FYEKMQ (reference sequence). The CDR3 DNA reads as TGTGCCAGCAGCTCTGAGGGGGCGCAAGAGACCCAGTACTTC. It yields the protein CASSSEGAQETQYF.

This chain uses TRBV7-2 with TRBJ2-7, with D maybe TRBD1 (6 bases). The V gene's germline CDR1 is SGHTA and CDR2 FQGNSA. The CDR3 contains 14 residues. V lost 4 bases, J lost 5 bases, and 15 bases lay in between. CDR3 bases: TGTGCCAGCAGCTCCCCGAACAGGGTTGACGAGCAGTACTTC. The encoded protein is CASSSPNRVDEQYF.

J is TRBJ2-5 and V is TRBV28; 9 positions match TRBD2. V was pared by 5 bases and J by 1 base, with 20 bases of the junction left unmatched. Germline CDR1 and CDR2: MDHEN and SYDVKM. The CDR3 loop spans 20 amino acids. This chain's CDR3 is CASSRFSPLRRLAAQETQYF. The CDR3 coding sequence is TGTGCCAGCAGTCGTTTTTCCCCCTTGAGAAGACTAGCGGCCCAAGAGACCCAGTACTTC.

This chain joins TRBV10-3 and TRBJ2-7, with a weak D call TRBD2 (5 bases). Germline V gives CDR1 ENHRY, CDR2 SYGVKD. CDR3 length: 15 amino acids. Trimming shortened V by 2 bases and J by 5 bases, and 16 bases separated the two germline ends. Written as DNA, the CDR3 is TGTGCCATCAGTGAGAAGGGCGGAGGAGTCCACGAGCAGTACTTC. It translates to CAISEKGGGVHEQYF.